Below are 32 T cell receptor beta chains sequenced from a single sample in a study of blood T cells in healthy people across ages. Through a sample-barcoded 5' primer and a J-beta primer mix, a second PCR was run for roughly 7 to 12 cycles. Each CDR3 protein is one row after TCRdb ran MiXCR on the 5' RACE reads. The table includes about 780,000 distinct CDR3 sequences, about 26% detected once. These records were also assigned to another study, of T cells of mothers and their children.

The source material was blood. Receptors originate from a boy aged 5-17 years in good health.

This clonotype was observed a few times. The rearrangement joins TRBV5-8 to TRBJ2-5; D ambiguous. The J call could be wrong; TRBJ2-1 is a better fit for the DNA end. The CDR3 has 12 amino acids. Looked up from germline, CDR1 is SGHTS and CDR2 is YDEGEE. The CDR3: CASCLQPLVQFF. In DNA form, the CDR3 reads TGTGCCAGCTGTTTGCAGCCGCTAGTGCAGTTCTTC.

The CDR3: CASSPLRADQETQYF. For the CDR3, the DNA is TGTGCCAGCTCACCACTTAGAGCAGACCAAGAGACCCAGTACTTC. The genes are TRBV18 and TRBJ2-5; D remains ambiguous. From germline, CDR1 is KGHSH and CDR2 LQKENI. V was shortened by 1 base and J by 0 bases, with 9 bases between the two germline ends. This CDR3 has 15 residues. Using reference TRBV18 and TRBJ2-5 for the parts outside the CDR3, the full variable domain is NAGVMQNPRHLVRRRGQEARLRCSPMKGHSHVYWYRQLPEEGLKFMVYLQKENIIDESGMPKERFSAEFPKEGPSILRIQQVVRGDSAAYFCASSPLRADQETQYFGPGTRLLVL.

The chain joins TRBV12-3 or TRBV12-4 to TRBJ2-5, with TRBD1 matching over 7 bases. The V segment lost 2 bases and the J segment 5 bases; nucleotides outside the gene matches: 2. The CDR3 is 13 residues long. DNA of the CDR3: TGTGCCAGCAGTTTAAGGGGGCCGGAGACCCAGTACTTC. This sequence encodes CASSLRGPETQYF.

The CDR3 is CASSPILGLTF. The CDR3 nucleotides are TGTGCCAGCAGCCCGATTCTTGGTCTAACCTTC. This chain connects TRBV6-6 to TRBJ1-2; D is uncertain. The V end lost 6 bases, the J end lost 14 bases, and 16 bases lay between the germline ends. The germline V gene encodes CDR1 MNHNY and CDR2 SVGAGI (reference sequence). CDR3 size: 11 residues.

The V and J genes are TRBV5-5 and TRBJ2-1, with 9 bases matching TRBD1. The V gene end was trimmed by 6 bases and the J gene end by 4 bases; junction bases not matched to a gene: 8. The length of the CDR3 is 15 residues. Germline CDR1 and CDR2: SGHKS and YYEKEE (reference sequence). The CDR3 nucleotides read TGTGCCAGCACCTTTCGACAGGGGGGATACAATGAGCAGTTCTTC. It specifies CASTFRQGGYNEQFF. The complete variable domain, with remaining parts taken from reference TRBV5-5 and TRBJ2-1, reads DAGVTQSPTHLIKTRGQQVTLRCSPISGHKSVSWYQQVLGQGPQFIFQYYEKEERGRGNFPDRFSARQFPNYSSELNVNALLLGDSALYLCASTFRQGGYNEQFFGPGTRLTVL.

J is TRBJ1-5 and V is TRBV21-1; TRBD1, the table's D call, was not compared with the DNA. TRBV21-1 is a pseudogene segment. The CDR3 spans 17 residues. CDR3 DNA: TGTGCCAGCAGCGGAAAGCACCCGGGACGGGACAATCAGCCCCAGCATTTT. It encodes CASSGKHPGRDNQPQHF.

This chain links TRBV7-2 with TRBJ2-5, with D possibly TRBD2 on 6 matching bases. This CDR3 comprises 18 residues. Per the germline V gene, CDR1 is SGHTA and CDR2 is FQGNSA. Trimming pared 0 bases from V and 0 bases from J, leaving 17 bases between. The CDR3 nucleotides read TGTGCCAGCAGCTTAGCGGCAACGTGGGGACTGTACCAAGAGACCCAGTACTTC. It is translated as CASSLAATWGLYQETQYF.

The CDR3 loop reads CSVRGRTSDQETQYF. CDR3 DNA sequence: TGCAGCGTTAGGGGGAGGACATCCGACCAAGAGACCCAGTACTTC. The chain is built from TRBV29-1 and TRBJ2-5, with D perhaps matching TRBD1 or TRBD2 (6 bases each). Per germline, CDR1 SQVTM and CDR2 ANQGSEA. The V and J ends lost 5 bases and 0 bases respectively, with 16 bases between them. The CDR3 sequence is 15 residues long.

CDR3 bases: TGCGCCAGCAGCCCTACCGGACAGGACTACGAGCAGTACTTC. Its translation: CASSPTGQDYEQYF. This chain joins TRBV5-1 and TRBJ2-7, with TRBD1 matching over 7 bases. This CDR3 is 14 amino acids long. V shed 4 bases and J 3 bases; nucleotides not matched to a gene: 7. The germline CDR1 and CDR2 sequences are SGHRS and YFSETQ.

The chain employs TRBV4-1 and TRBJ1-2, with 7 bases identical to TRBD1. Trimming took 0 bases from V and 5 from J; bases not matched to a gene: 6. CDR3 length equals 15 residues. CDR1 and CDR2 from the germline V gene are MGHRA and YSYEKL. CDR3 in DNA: TGCGCCAGCAGCCAAGATCCGACAGGGCTGTATGGCTACACCTTC. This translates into CASSQDPTGLYGYTF.

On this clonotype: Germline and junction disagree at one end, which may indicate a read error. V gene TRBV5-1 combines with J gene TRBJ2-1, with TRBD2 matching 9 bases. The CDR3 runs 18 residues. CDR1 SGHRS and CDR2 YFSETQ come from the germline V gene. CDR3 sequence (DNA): TGCGCCAGCAGCTTGCCGAGACTAGCGGATTTAACCTACAATGAGCAGTCCTTC. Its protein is CASSLPRLADLTYNEQSF. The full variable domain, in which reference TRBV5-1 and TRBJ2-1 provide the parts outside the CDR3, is KAGVTQTPRYLIKTRGQQVTLSCSPISGHRSVSWYQQTPGQGLQFLFEYFSETQRNKGNFPGRFSGRQFSNSRSEMNVSTLELGDSALYLCASSLPRLADLTYNEQSFGPGTRLTVL.

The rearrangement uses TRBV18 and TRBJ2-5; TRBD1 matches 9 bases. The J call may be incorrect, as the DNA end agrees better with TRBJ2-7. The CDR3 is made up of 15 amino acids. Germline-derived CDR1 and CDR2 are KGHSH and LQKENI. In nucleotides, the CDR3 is TGTGCCAGCTCACCACAAGGGACAGGGATGAACGAGCAGTACTTC. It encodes CASSPQGTGMNEQYF.

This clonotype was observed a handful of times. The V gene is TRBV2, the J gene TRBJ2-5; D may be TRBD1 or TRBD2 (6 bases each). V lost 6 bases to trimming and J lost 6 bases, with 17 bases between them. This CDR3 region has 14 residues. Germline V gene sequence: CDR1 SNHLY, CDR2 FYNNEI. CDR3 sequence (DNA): TGTGCCAGCAGAAGGGGGGACACGATGAAGACCCAGTACTTC. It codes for CASRRGDTMKTQYF.

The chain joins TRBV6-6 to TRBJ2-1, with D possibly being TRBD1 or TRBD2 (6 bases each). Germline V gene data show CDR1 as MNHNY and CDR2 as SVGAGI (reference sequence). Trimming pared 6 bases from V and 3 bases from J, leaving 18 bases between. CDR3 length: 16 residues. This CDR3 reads CASSKSGAPLYNEQFF. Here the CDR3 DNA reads TGTGCCAGCAGCAAATCGGGGGCCCCGCTCTACAATGAGCAGTTCTTC.

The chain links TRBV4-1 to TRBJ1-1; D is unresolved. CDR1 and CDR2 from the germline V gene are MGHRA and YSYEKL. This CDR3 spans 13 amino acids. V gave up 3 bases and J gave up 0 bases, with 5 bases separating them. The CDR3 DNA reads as TGCGCCAGCAGCCATGAACTGAACACTGAAGCTTTCTTT. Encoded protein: CASSHELNTEAFF.

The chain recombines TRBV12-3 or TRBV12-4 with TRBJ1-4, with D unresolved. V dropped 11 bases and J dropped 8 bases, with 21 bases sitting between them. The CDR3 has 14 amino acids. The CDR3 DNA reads TGTGCCTCCCGTATCGGTGGTACTAGGGAAAAACTGTTTTTT. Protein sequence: CASRIGGTREKLFF.

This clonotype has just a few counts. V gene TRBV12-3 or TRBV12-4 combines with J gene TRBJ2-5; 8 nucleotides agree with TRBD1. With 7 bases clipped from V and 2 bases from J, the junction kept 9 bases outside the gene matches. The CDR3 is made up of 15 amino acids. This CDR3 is CASNPRTGGQETQYF. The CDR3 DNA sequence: TGTGCCAGCAATCCCCGAACAGGGGGTCAAGAGACCCAGTACTTC.

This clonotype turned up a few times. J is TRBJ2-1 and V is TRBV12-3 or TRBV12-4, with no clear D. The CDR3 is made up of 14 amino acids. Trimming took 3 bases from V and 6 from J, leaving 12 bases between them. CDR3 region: CASSFRHPPNEQFF. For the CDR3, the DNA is TGTGCCAGCAGTTTTAGGCACCCGCCCAATGAGCAGTTCTTC.

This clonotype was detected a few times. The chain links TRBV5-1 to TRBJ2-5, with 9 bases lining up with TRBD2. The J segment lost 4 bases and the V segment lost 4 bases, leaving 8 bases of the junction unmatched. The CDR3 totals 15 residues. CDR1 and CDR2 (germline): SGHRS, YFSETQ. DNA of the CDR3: TGCGCCAGCAGCCCCCAGGGACTAGCCGGAGAGACCCAGTACTTC. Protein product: CASSPQGLAGETQYF. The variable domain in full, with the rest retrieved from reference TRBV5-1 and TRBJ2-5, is KAGVTQTPRYLIKTRGQQVTLSCSPISGHRSVSWYQQTPGQGLQFLFEYFSETQRNKGNFPGRFSGRQFSNSRSEMNVSTLELGDSALYLCASSPQGLAGETQYFGPGTRLLVL.

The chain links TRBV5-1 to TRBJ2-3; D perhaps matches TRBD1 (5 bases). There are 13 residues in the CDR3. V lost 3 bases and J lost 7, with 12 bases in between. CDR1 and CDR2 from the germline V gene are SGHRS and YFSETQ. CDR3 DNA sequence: TGCGCCAGCAGCTCTGACAGCAGCAATACGCAGTATTTT. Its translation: CASSSDSSNTQYF.

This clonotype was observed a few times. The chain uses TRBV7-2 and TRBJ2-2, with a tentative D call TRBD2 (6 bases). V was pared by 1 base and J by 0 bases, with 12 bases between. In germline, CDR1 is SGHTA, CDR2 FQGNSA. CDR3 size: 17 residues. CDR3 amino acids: CASSLERAGPNTGELFF. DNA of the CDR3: TGTGCCAGCAGCTTAGAAAGGGCGGGACCGAACACCGGGGAGCTGTTTTTT.

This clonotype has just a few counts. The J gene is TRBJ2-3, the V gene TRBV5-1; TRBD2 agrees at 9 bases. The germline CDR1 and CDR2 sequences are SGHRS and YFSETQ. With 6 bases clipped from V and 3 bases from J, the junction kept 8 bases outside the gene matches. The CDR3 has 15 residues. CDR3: CASMPSSGKTDTQYF. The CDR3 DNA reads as TGCGCCAGCATGCCTTCTAGCGGGAAAACAGATACGCAGTATTTT.

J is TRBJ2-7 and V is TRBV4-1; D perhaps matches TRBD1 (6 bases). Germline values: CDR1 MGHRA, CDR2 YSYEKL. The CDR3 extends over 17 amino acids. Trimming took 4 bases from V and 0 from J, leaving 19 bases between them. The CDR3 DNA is TGCGCCAGCAGCCGAGATCAGCAGGGGACGGGCTCCTACGAGCAGTACTTC. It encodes CASSRDQQGTGSYEQYF.

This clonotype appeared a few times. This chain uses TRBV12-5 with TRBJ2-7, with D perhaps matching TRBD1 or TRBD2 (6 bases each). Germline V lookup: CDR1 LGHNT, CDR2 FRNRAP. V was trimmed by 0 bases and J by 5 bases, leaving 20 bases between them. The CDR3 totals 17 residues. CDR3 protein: CASGLVVGGPSRNEQYF. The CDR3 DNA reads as TGTGCTAGTGGTTTGGTAGTCGGGGGCCCCTCTAGGAACGAGCAGTACTTC.

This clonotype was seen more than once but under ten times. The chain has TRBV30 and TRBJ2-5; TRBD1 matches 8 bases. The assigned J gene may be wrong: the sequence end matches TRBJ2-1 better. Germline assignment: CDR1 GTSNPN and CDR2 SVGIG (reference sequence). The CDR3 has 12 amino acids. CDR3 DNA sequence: TGTGCCTGGAGCGGACAGGGTTATGAGCAGTTCTTC. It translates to CAWSGQGYEQFF.

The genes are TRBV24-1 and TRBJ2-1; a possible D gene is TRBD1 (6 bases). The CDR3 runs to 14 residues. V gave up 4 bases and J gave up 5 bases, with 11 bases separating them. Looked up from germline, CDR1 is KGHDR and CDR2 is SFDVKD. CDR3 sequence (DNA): TGTGCCACCAGTGACGCGACAGGAGACAATGAGCAGTTCTTC. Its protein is CATSDATGDNEQFF.

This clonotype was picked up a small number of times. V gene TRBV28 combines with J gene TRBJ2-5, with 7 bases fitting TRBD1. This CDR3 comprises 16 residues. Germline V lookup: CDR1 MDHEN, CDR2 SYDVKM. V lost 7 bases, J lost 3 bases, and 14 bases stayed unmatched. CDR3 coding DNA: TGTGCCAGCAATTCTCCTCCCTCGACAGGGAAAGAGACCCAGTACTTC. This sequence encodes CASNSPPSTGKETQYF.

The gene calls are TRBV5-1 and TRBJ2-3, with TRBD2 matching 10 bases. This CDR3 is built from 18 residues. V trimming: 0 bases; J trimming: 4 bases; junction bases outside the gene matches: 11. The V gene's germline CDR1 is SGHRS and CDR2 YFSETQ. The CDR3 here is CASSLGTSGAREADTQYF. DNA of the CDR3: TGCGCCAGCAGCTTGGGCACTAGCGGGGCCAGGGAGGCAGATACGCAGTATTTT.

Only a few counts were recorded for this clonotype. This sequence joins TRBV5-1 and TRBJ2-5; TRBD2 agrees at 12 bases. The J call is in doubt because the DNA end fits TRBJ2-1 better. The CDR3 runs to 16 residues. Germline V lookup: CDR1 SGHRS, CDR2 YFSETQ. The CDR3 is CASSLELAGGMDEQFF. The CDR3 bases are TGCGCCAGCAGCTTGGAACTAGCGGGGGGAATGGATGAGCAGTTCTTC.

The CDR3 protein is CASSPPSGGLAGTDTQYF. CDR3 DNA sequence: TGTGCCAGCAGTCCCCCTAGCGGGGGGCTGGCTGGGACAGATACGCAGTATTTT. The chain couples TRBV12-3 or TRBV12-4 to TRBJ2-3, with TRBD2 matching 11 bases. Trimming took 5 bases from V and 3 from J; bases not matched to a gene: 13. The CDR3 is made up of 18 amino acids.

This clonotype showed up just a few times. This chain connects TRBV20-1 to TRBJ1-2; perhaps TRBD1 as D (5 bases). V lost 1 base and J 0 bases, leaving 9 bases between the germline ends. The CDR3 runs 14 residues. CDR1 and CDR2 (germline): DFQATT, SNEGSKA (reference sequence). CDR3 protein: CSARVRDSNYGYTF. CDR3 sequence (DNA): TGCAGTGCTAGAGTCCGGGACTCTAACTATGGCTACACCTTC.

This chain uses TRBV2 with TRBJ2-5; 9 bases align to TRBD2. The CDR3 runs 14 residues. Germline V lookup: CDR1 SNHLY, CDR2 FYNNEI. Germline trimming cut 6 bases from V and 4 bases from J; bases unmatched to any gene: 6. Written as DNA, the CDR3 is TGTGCCAGCAGACCCGGGACTAGCACAGAGACCCAGTACTTC. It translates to CASRPGTSTETQYF. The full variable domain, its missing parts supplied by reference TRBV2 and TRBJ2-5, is EPEVTQTPSHQVTQMGQEVILRCVPISNHLYFYWYRQILGQKVEFLVSFYNNEISEKSEIFDDQFSVERPDGSNFTLKIRSTKLEDSAMYFCASRPGTSTETQYFGPGTRLLVL.